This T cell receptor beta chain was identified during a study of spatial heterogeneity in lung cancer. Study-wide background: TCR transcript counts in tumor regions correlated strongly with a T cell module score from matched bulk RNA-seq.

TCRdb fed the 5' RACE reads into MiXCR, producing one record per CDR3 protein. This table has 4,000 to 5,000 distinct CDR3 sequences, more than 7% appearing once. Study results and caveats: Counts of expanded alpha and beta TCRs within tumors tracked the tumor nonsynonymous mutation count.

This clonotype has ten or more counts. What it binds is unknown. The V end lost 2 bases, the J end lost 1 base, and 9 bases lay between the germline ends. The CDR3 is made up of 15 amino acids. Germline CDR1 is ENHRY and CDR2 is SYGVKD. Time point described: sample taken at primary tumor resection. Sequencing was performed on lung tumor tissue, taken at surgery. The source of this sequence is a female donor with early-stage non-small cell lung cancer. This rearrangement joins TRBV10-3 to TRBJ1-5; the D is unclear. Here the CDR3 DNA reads TGTGCCATCAGTGAGAAGGATACGAGCAATCAGCCCCAGCATTTT. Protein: CAISEKDTSNQPQHF.